The subject of this entry is one TCR beta chain. Its antigen is not identified. Germline loops: CDR1 SEHNR, CDR2 FQNEAQ (reference sequence). This CDR3 is built from 17 residues. With V trimmed by 4 bases and J by 2 bases, 10 bases remained unmatched. The source of the sample is a study of cytomegalovirus exposure and HLA in healthy donors. TCRdb's table, derived via immunoSEQ multiplex PCR, lists solely in-frame clones and lacks some. Among approximately 140,000 clones listed, 70% to 90% were seen once. Study conclusions and caveats: For most TCR sequences rarity was the rule, although some public TCRs occurred in many donors. In the roughly 120 validation repertoires, a later analysis found that first-cohort TCR clusters tended to co-occur. Reports credit the classifier with highly specific, highly sensitive diagnosis of cytomegalovirus status.

Sequencing was done on a sample of PBMCs. The chain has TRBV7-9 and TRBJ2-7; 11 bases fit TRBD2. The TCR originated in a man aged 18 to 30 in good health and CMV-seropositive. The CDR3 loop is CASSSFDGTSGTYEQYF. As DNA, the CDR3 is TGTGCCAGCAGCTCATTCGACGGGACTAGCGGAACCTACGAGCAGTACTTC.